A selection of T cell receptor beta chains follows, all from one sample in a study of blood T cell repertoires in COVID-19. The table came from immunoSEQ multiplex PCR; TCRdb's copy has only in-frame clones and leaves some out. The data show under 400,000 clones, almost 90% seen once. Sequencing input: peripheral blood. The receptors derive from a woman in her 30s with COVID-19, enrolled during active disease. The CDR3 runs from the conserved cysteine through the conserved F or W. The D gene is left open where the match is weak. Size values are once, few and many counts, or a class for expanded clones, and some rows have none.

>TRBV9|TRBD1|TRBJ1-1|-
TGTGCCAGCAGCTACCAAACCGGGACAGGGGGCTCGAACACTGAAGCTTTCTTT
CASSYQTGTGGSNTEAFF
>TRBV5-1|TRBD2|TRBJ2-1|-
TGCGCCAGCAGCTTGGAGGGCGGGAGCAATGAGCAGTTCTTC
CASSLEGGSNEQFF
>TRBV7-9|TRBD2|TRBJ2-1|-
TGTGCCAGCAGCTTAGGGGCGGGAGAGGAGGATGAGCAGTTCTTC
CASSLGAGEEDEQFF
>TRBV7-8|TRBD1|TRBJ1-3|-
TGTGCCAGCAGCTTAACAGGGGGGAGCTCTGGAAACACCATATATTTT
CASSLTGGSSGNTIYF
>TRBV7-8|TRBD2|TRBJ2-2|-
TGTGCCAGCCGACTAGCGCCAACCGGGGAGCTGTTTTTT
CASRLAPTGELFF
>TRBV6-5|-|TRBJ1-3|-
TGTGCCAGCCAGGGGATGTCTGGAAACACCATATATTTT
CASQGMSGNTIYF
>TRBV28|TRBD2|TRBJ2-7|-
TGTGCCAGCAGTGATACTAGCGGGAGCTACGAGCAGTACTTC
CASSDTSGSYEQYF
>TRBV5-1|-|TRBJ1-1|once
TGCGCCAGCAGCAGCCCCGAAGTCATGAACACTGAAGCTTTCTTT
CASSSPEVMNTEAFF
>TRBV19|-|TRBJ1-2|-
TGTGCCAGTAGTAGAACACAGGTCTTCTCCACTCACTATGGCTACACCTTC
CASSRTQVFSTHYGYTF
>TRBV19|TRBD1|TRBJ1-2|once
TGTGCCAGTACCTCAGGACAGGGGAGGGATGGCTACACCTTC
CASTSGQGRDGYTF
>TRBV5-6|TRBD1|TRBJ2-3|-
TGTGCCAGCAGTCCGCGGGACAGGGTGTTTGGTACGCAGTATTTT
CASSPRDRVFGTQYF
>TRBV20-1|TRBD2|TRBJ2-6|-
TGCAGTGCTAGTGTAGCGGGGGGGGCCAACGTCCTGACTTTC
CSASVAGGANVLTF
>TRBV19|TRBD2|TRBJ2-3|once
TGTGCCAGTAGTGAGGGACTAGTGAGCACAGATACGCAGTATTTT
CASSEGLVSTDTQYF
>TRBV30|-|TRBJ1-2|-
TGTGCCTGGATATCGGTTATCTATGGCTACACCTTC
CAWISVIYGYTF
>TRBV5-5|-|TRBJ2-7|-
TGTGCCAGCAGCTTGATGGACAGCGCATACGAGCAGTACTTC
CASSLMDSAYEQYF
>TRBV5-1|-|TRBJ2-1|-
TGCGCCAGCAGCTTGCGGAGCTCCTACAATGAGCAGTTCTTC
CASSLRSSYNEQFF
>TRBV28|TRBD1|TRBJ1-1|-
TGTGCCAGCAGTGTACCGGGACAGGGGAAAACTGAAGCTTTCTTT
CASSVPGQGKTEAFF
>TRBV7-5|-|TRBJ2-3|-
TGTGTCAGAAGCTTAGCCCGTTGGCAGTCCACAGATACGCAGTATTTT
CVRSLARWQSTDTQYF
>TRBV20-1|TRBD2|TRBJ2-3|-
TGCAGTGCTAGTCCCCTCTTGACTAGCGGGAGGCTTACAGATACGCAGTATTTT
CSASPLLTSGRLTDTQYF
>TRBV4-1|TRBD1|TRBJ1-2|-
TGCGCCAGCAGCCAAGGGTTCAGGGGGCCGGATGGCTACACCTTC
CASSQGFRGPDGYTF
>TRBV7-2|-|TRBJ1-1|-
TGTGCCAGCAGCTCACAGACGATGAACACTGAAGCTTTCTTT
CASSSQTMNTEAFF
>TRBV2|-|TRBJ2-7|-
TGTGCCAGCAGGGCCAGGGGCGACGAGCAGTACTTC
CASRARGDEQYF
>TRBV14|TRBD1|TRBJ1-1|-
TGTGCCAGCAGCCTCTGGGACAGGGGGAACACTGAAGCTTTCTTT
CASSLWDRGNTEAFF
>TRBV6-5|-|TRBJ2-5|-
TGTGCCAGCAAGGGTAGGGGGCGGGGGACCCAGTACTTC
CASKGRGRGTQYF
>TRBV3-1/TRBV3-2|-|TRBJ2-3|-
TGTGCCAGCAGCCGTAGCGGTGCAGATACGCAGTATTTT
CASSRSGADTQYF
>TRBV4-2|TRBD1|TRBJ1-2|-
TGTGCCAGCAGCCTTTGGACAGGGGCGGACCAGCCCCATGGCTACACCTTC
CASSLWTGADQPHGYTF
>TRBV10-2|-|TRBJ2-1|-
TGCGCCAGCAGTGAGAGTGTGCGGGACTTCGCCTACAATGAGCAGTTCTTC
CASSESVRDFAYNEQFF
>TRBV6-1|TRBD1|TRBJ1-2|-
TGTGCCAGCAGTCCGGGACAGCGATATGGCTACACCTTC
CASSPGQRYGYTF
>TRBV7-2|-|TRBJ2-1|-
TGTGCCAGCAGCTTAGCGCGTTATGAGCAGTTCTTC
CASSLARYEQFF
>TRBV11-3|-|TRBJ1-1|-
TGTGCCAGCAGCTTAGGACCGGGACTGTTGAACACTGAAGCTTTCTTT
CASSLGPGLLNTEAFF
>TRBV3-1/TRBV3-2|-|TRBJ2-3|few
TGTGCCAGCAGCCAAGATATAGATACGCAGTATTTT
CASSQDIDTQYF
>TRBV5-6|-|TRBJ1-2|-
TGTGCCAGCAGCTTCTCAGGAGGCTATGGCTACACCTTC
CASSFSGGYGYTF
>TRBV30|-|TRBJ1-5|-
TGTGCCTGGAGTAGAACAGGAAATCAGCCCCAGCATTTT
CAWSRTGNQPQHF
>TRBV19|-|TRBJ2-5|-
TGTGCCAGTAGTAAGAGACAACAAGAGACCCAGTACTTC
CASSKRQQETQYF
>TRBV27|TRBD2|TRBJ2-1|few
TGTGCCAGCAGTTTATCGAATAGCGGGAGGGACAATGAGCAGTTCTTC
CASSLSNSGRDNEQFF
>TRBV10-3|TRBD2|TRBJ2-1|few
TGTGCCATCAGTGATGGAGCGGGGGAGCAGTTCTTC
CAISDGAGEQFF
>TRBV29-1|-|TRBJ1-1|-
TGCAGCGGAGGGGGATTCCAGAACACTGAAGCTTTCTTT
CSGGGFQNTEAFF
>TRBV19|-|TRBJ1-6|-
TGTGCCAGTAGAAATACAGGGCGCAATAATTCACCCCTCCACTTT
CASRNTGRNNSPLHF
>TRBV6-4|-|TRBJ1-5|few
TGTGCCAGCAGTGGCTCCCGGGGGAATCAGCCCCAGCATTTT
CASSGSRGNQPQHF
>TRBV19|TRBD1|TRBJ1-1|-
TGTGCCAGTAGTCCTCGGGACAGGGTGGGCACTGAAGCTTTCTTT
CASSPRDRVGTEAFF
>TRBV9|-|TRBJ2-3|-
TGTGCCAGAGACTCCCCCCTCGATACGCAGTATTTT
CARDSPLDTQYF
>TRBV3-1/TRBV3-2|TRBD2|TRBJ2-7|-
TGTGCCAGCAGCCAAGCCCTAGCGGGAGTGTACGAGCAGTACTTC
CASSQALAGVYEQYF
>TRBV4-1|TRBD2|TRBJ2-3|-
TGCGCCAGCAGCCCTAGACTAGCGGGGCGCACAGATACGCAGTATTTT
CASSPRLAGRTDTQYF
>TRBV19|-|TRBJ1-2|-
TGTGCCAGTAGTCCAACCCCTCCACCAACAAACTATGGCTACACCTTC
CASSPTPPPTNYGYTF
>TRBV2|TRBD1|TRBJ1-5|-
TGTGCCAGTCGAACAGGGGGACAGCCCCAGCATTTT
CASRTGGQPQHF
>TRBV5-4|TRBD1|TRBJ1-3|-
TGTGCCAGCAGCTTTACACAGGGGAGCTCTGGAAACACCATATATTTT
CASSFTQGSSGNTIYF